Each of the 27 T cell receptor beta chains below was sequenced from the same sample in a study of shared clonotypes between healthy human individuals. Profiling relied on immunoSEQ multiplex PCR, and the TCRdb table lists in-frame clones only, not all of them. The table lists a few million clones, approximately 90% of them singletons. The sequenced material came from naive CD4+ T cells sorted from blood. Subset indicated: CD45RA+ positively selected. These receptors were obtained from a man younger than 35 in good health.

The chain is built from TRBV10-3 and TRBJ2-2; the D gene is possibly TRBD2 (6 bases). Trimming took off 7 bases at V and 0 bases at J, with 15 bases between the two ends. From germline, CDR1 is ENHRY and CDR2 SYGVKD. There are 16 residues in the CDR3. The chain's CDR3 is CAINSGGAANTGELFF. DNA of the CDR3: TGTGCCATCAACTCCGGGGGAGCGGCGAACACCGGGGAGCTGTTTTTT.

The chain combines TRBV19 with TRBJ2-2; TRBD2 matches at 11 bases. The ends lost 3 bases at V and 6 bases at J; junction bases unmatched: 6. CDR3 length equals 16 residues. CDR1 and CDR2 (germline): LNHDA, SQIVND (reference sequence). The CDR3 DNA follows: TGTGCCAGTAGTATTAGCGGGGGGGCCCGCGCCGGGGAGCTGTTTTTT. Residues: CASSISGGARAGELFF.

Turning to this clone: Other DNA sequences in this specimen translate into the identical CDR3. This CDR3 reads CASSVGGRTNTEAFF. The CDR3 DNA sequence: TGTGCCAGCAGCGTAGGGGGCAGGACTAACACTGAAGCTTTCTTT. The chain joins TRBV11-2 to TRBJ1-1; 7 bases align to TRBD1. From germline, CDR1 is SGHAT and CDR2 FQNNGV. V was pared by 5 bases and J by 2 bases, with 8 bases of the junction left unmatched. CDR3 size: 15 residues. The complete variable domain, with remaining parts taken from reference TRBV11-2 and TRBJ1-1, reads EAGVAQSPRYKIIEKRQSVAFWCNPISGHATLYWYQQILGQGPKLLIQFQNNGVVDDSQLPKDRFSAERLKGVDSTLKIQPAKLEDSAVYLCASSVGGRTNTEAFFGQGTRLTVV.

The genes are TRBV28 and TRBJ2-1, with 12 positions matching TRBD1. Germline CDR1 MDHEN, CDR2 SYDVKM. Germline trimming cut 3 bases from V and 6 bases from J; bases unmatched to any gene: 15. The CDR3 runs 19 residues. The CDR3 DNA follows: TGTGCCAGCAGTTTCCTTCCGGGACAGGGGGCGATGAGTTCCAATGAGCAGTTCTTC. Translated: CASSFLPGQGAMSSNEQFF.

The rearrangement joins TRBV6-1 to TRBJ1-2; 7 bases agree with TRBD1. The CDR3 totals 14 residues. Losses at the gene ends were 5 bases for V and 7 bases for J; bases not matched to a gene: 10. Germline V gives CDR1 MNHNS, CDR2 SASEGT. CDR3 sequence reads: CASSLTGEGGGYTF. In nucleotides, the CDR3 is TGTGCCAGCAGTTTAACAGGGGAGGGGGGTGGCTACACCTTC.

This clone has a single count. The V call is TRBV30, the J call TRBJ1-5; D gene ambiguous. Germline assignment: CDR1 GTSNPN and CDR2 SVGIG (reference sequence). Trimming took 2 bases from V and 4 from J, leaving 9 bases between them. The CDR3 is 13 amino acids. This CDR3 reads CAWSRHPNQPQHF. DNA of the CDR3: TGTGCCTGGAGTCGACACCCAAATCAGCCCCAGCATTTT.

The chain couples TRBV2 to TRBJ2-2, with 9 bases matching TRBD1. The CDR3 runs to 15 residues. The trim removed 1 base at V and 3 bases at J, leaving 0 bases unmatched. CDR1 and CDR2 (germline): SNHLY, FYNNEI. This chain's CDR3 is CASSEGTGDTGELFF. The CDR3 region has the DNA TGTGCCAGCAGTGAAGGGACAGGGGACACCGGGGAGCTGTTTTTT.

The chain recombines TRBV10-3 with TRBJ2-3; 8 nucleotides match TRBD1. The germline gives CDR1 ENHRY, CDR2 SYGVKD. The CDR3 sequence is 12 residues long. The trim removed 11 bases at V and 2 bases at J, leaving 3 bases unmatched. This CDR3 is CAVTGDTDTQYF. The CDR3 DNA is TGTGCCGTGACAGGGGACACAGATACGCAGTATTTT.

This chain's CDR3 is CAPNGTQGHEKLFF. The CDR3 DNA follows: TGCGCCCCCAATGGGACTCAGGGACATGAAAAACTGTTTTTT. The chain is built from TRBV5-1 and TRBJ1-4, with D tentatively TRBD1 (5 bases). CDR3 length: 14 amino acids. V lost 10 bases and J 6 bases, leaving 19 bases between the germline ends. CDR1 is SGHRS and CDR2 is YFSETQ in the germline V gene.

This clone was seen only once. The chain carries TRBV7-2 and TRBJ1-5; D gene unclear. V was pared by 4 bases and J by 7 bases, with 20 bases between. The CDR3 extends over 16 amino acids. Looked up from germline, CDR1 is SGHTA and CDR2 is FQGNSA. The CDR3 loop reads CASSSEGRRVSQPQHF. As DNA, the CDR3 is TGTGCCAGCAGCTCCGAAGGTCGTAGGGTGAGCCAGCCCCAGCATTTT.

CDR3 in amino acids: CASSLALADNNEQFF. CDR3 bases: TGCGCCAGCAGCTTGGCACTAGCGGACAACAATGAGCAGTTCTTC. The chain uses TRBV5-1 and TRBJ2-1, with 8 nucleotides matching TRBD2. Germline V CDR1 and CDR2: SGHRS, YFSETQ. The CDR3 length is 15 residues. After removal of 0 bases from V and 5 bases from J, the junction contained 4 bases not matched to a gene.

This chain connects TRBV2 to TRBJ2-2; D may be TRBD1 (5 bases). V lost 0 bases and J 5 bases, leaving 10 bases between the germline ends. The germline gives CDR1 SNHLY, CDR2 FYNNEI. CDR3 length: 15 amino acids. CDR3 sequence: CASSEAQAKTGELFF. The CDR3 nucleotides read TGTGCCAGCAGTGAAGCACAGGCTAAGACCGGGGAGCTGTTTTTT.

The genes are TRBV6-1 and TRBJ1-6; the D is unclear. Between the trimmed V and J ends, which lost 6 bases and 7 bases, there was a span of 16 bases. The V gene's germline CDR1 is MNHNS and CDR2 SASEGT. This CDR3 is 15 amino acids long. The CDR3 sequence: CASSPVGLGNSPLHF. Written as DNA, the CDR3 is TGTGCCAGCAGCCCGGTTGGACTCGGGAATTCACCCCTCCACTTT.

This chain uses TRBV6-1 with TRBJ2-7, with 8 bases lining up with TRBD1. Germline CDR1 is MNHNS and CDR2 is SASEGT. The CDR3 loop spans 15 amino acids. With 1 base clipped from V and 5 bases from J, the junction kept 7 bases outside the gene matches. The CDR3 is CASSEGGQAGHEQYF. For the CDR3, the DNA is TGTGCCAGCAGTGAAGGGGGACAGGCAGGCCACGAGCAGTACTTC.

With respect to this clone: The sample has other DNA sequences that encode this CDR3 too. The V gene is TRBV18, the J gene TRBJ2-7; the match to TRBD1 covers 10 bases. Per the germline V gene, CDR1 is KGHSH and CDR2 is LQKENI. The CDR3 consists of 14 residues. V lost 2 bases and J lost 3; bases outside the gene matches: 1. CDR3 DNA: TGTGCCAGCTCACCAGGGACAGGGGTCTACGAGCAGTACTTC. Its protein is CASSPGTGVYEQYF.

The V and J genes are TRBV27 and TRBJ2-7; TRBD1 is a possible D gene (5 bases). Germline values: CDR1 MNHEY, CDR2 SMNVEV (reference sequence). The CDR3 has 15 residues. The DNA of the CDR3 is TGTGATATCCTCCCCGGCGACAGATTGGATTGGTGGCAGTACTTC. Translating gives CDILPGDRLDWWQYF.

V is TRBV7-9 and J is TRBJ1-1; D gene unclear. This CDR3 region has 12 residues. The V and J ends lost 6 bases and 10 bases respectively, with 15 bases between them. The germline V gene has CDR1 SEHNR and CDR2 FQNEAQ (reference sequence). DNA of the CDR3: TGTGCCAGCAGGATGGGGTCGGCGGGAGCTTTCTTT. As protein: CASRMGSAGAFF.

This chain joins TRBV6-1 and TRBJ1-4; tentative D call: TRBD1 (5 bases). V lost 2 bases to trimming and J lost 1 base, with 5 bases between them. Germline V gives CDR1 MNHNS, CDR2 SASEGT. The CDR3 is 14 amino acids. The CDR3 nucleotides read TGTGCCAGCAGTGAAAGGGGAACTAATGAAAAACTGTTTTTT. This encodes CASSERGTNEKLFF.

This chain links TRBV7-3 with TRBJ2-6; possible D gene TRBD2, 5 bases. V gave up 5 bases and J gave up 3 bases, with 20 bases separating them. The CDR3 length is 18 residues. Germline CDR1 and CDR2: SGHTA and FQGTGA. For the CDR3, the DNA is TGTGCCAGCAGCCCTAATGCGCCTCCCGAGGGTGGGGCCAACGTCCTGACTTTC. Encoded protein: CASSPNAPPEGGANVLTF.

A note on this clone: A read error is the likely source, as a far larger clone sits one nucleotide away. Other DNA variants within this sample encode the same CDR3. This rearrangement joins TRBV7-9 to TRBJ2-3; D call uncertain. CDR3 length: 13 residues. V gave up 3 bases and J gave up 1 base, with 5 bases separating them. The germline gives CDR1 SEHNR, CDR2 FQNEAQ (reference sequence). CDR3 DNA: TGTGCCAGCAGCTTGCTGGGCACAGATACGCAGTATTTT. It yields the protein CASSLLGTDTQYF.

V gene TRBV30 combines with J gene TRBJ2-1; the match to TRBD2 covers 8 bases. V shed 0 bases and J 6 bases; nucleotides not matched to a gene: 7. Per the germline V gene, CDR1 is GTSNPN and CDR2 is SVGIG (reference sequence). The CDR3 is made up of 15 amino acids. The CDR3 sequence: CAWSVRSGSGNEQFF. The DNA for the CDR3 is TGTGCCTGGAGTGTACGGAGCGGGAGTGGCAATGAGCAGTTCTTC.

CDR3 amino acids: CASSLAGGRGETQYF. The CDR3 nucleotides are TGTGCCAGCAGCTTGGCCGGGGGGAGGGGAGAGACCCAGTACTTC. The chain couples TRBV5-4 to TRBJ2-5, with 7 bases identical to TRBD2. J lost 4 bases, V lost 0 bases, and 6 bases had no gene match. Germline CDR1 and CDR2: SGHNT and YYREEE (reference sequence). The CDR3 sequence is 15 residues long.

In the case of this clone: Just one base apart from a much larger clone, this may be a read error. The chain uses TRBV5-4 and TRBJ2-2; D is undetermined. This CDR3 is built from 12 residues. From germline, CDR1 is SGHNT and CDR2 YYREEE (reference sequence). Between the trimmed V and J ends, which lost 2 bases and 4 bases, there was a span of 3 bases. The CDR3 DNA follows: TGTGCCAGCAGCTTCGGCACCGGGGAGCTGTTTTTT. Translation: CASSFGTGELFF.

The chain carries TRBV28 and TRBJ1-6; 7 bases are shared with TRBD1. With 6 bases clipped from V and 7 bases from J, the junction kept 6 bases outside the gene matches. The CDR3 runs to 14 residues. CDR1 and CDR2 (germline): MDHEN, SYDVKM. CDR3 nucleotide sequence: TGTGCCAGCAGCCCGGGACAGTGGAATTCACCCCTCCACTTT. Amino acid sequence: CASSPGQWNSPLHF.

The V gene is TRBV6-5, the J gene TRBJ1-6; D is unclear. Germline CDR1 and CDR2: MNHEY and SVGAGI. The CDR3 spans 16 residues. The V end lost 1 base, the J end lost 4 bases, and 11 bases lay between the germline ends. CDR3 sequence: CASSYFREMYNSPLHF. In DNA, the CDR3 is TGTGCCAGCAGTTACTTCCGGGAGATGTATAATTCACCCCTCCACTTT.

The chain couples TRBV5-1 to TRBJ2-5; 7 bases map to TRBD1. J gave up 1 base and V 5 bases, and 11 bases lay outside the gene matches. CDR1 SGHRS and CDR2 YFSETQ come from the germline V gene. The CDR3 runs to 16 residues. The CDR3: CASSGQVIAAQETQYF. In DNA, the CDR3 is TGCGCCAGCAGTGGACAGGTCATCGCCGCCCAAGAGACCCAGTACTTC.

The chain uses TRBV11-2 and TRBJ1-2; D is possibly TRBD1 (6 bases). Germline V gene data show CDR1 as SGHAT and CDR2 as FQNNGV. This CDR3 contains 15 residues. Trimming shortened V by 5 bases and J by 4 bases, and 17 bases separated the two germline ends. CDR3 protein: CASSPYGQLSYGYTF. CDR3 nucleotide sequence: TGTGCCAGCAGCCCATACGGACAGCTTTCCTATGGCTACACCTTC.